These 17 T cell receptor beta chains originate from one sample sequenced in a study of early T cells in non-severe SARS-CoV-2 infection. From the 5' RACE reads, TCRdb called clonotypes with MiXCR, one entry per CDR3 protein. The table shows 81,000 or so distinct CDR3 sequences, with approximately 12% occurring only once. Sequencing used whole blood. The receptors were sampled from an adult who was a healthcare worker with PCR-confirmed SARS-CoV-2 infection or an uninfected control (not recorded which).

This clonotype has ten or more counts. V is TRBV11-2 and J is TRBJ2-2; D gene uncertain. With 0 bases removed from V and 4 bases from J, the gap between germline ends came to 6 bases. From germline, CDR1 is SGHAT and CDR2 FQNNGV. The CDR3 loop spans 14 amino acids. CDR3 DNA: TGTGCCAGCAGCTTAGATCTTCGCACCGGGGAGCTGTTTTTT. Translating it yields CASSLDLRTGELFF.

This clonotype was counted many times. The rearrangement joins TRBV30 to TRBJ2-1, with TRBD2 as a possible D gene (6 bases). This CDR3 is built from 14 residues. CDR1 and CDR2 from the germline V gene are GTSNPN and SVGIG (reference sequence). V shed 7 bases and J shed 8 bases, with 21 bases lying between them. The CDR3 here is CAFTPRDSQDEQFF. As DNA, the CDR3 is TGTGCCTTTACCCCCCGGGACTCCCAGGATGAGCAGTTCTTC.

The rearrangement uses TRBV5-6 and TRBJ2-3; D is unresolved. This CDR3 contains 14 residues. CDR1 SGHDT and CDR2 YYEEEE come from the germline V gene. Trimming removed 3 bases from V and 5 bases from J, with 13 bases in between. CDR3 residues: CASSSTLQIDTQYF. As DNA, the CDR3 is TGTGCCAGCAGCTCGACACTGCAGATAGATACGCAGTATTTT.

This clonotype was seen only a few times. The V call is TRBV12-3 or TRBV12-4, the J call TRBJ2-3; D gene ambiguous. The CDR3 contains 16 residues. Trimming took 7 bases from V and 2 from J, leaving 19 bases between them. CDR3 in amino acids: CASTLPGLTTTDTQYF. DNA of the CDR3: TGTGCCAGCACCCTCCCGGGCCTTACAACCACAGATACGCAGTATTTT.

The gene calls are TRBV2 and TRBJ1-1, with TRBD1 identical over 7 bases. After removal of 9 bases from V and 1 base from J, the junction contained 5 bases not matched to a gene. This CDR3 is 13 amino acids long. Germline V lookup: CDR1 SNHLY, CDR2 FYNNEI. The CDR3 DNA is TGTGCCAGTATCCGGGACAGGAACACTGAAGCTTTCTTT. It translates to CASIRDRNTEAFF.

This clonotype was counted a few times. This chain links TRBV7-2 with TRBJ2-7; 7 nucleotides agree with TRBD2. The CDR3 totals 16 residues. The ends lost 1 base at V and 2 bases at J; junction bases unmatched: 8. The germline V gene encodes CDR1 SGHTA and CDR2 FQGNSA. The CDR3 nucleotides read TGTGCCAGCAGCTTAGAGAGCGGGGTCGGAGCCTACGAGCAGTACTTC. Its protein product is CASSLESGVGAYEQYF.

CDR3 sequence (DNA): TGCGCCAGCAGCTTGGATGTCGCAGGTGGGCTGTACGAGCAGTACTTC. Translating it yields CASSLDVAGGLYEQYF. V and J are TRBV5-1 and TRBJ2-7; no clear D. V was cut by 0 bases and J by 4 bases, with 17 bases left in between. The germline V gene encodes CDR1 SGHRS and CDR2 YFSETQ. The length of the CDR3 is 16 residues.

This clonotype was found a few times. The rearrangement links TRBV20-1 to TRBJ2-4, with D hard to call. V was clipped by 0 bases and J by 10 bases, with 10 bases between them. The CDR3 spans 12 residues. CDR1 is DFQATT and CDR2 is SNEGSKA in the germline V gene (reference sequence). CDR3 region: CSARDPWGIQYF. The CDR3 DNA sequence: TGCAGTGCTAGAGACCCGTGGGGAATTCAGTACTTC.

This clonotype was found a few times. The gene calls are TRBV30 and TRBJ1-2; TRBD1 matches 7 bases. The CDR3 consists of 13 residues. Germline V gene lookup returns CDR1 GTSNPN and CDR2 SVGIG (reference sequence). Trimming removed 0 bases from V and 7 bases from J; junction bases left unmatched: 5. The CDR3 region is CAWSVGGGGGYTF. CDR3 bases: TGTGCCTGGAGTGTAGGGGGCGGAGGTGGCTACACCTTC.

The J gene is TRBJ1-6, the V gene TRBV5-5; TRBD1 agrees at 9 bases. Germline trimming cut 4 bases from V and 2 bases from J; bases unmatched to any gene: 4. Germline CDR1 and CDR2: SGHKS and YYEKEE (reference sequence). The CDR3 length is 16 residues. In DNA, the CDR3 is TGTGCCAGCAGCAGAGGACAGGGGACCTATAATTCACCCCTCCACTTT. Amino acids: CASSRGQGTYNSPLHF.

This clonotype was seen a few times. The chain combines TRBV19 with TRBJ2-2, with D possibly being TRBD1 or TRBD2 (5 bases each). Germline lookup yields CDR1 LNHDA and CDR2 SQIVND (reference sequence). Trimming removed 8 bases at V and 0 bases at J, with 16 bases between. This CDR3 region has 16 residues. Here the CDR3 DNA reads TGTGCCAGTCTACCCGGGACGGCCGCGAACACCGGGGAGCTGTTTTTT. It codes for CASLPGTAANTGELFF.

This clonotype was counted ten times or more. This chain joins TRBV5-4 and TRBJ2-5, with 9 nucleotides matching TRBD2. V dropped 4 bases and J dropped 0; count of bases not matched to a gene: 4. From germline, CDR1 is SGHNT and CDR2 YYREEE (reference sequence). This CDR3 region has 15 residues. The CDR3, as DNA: TGTGCCAGCAGCCCTAGCGGGGCGAACCAAGAGACCCAGTACTTC. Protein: CASSPSGANQETQYF.

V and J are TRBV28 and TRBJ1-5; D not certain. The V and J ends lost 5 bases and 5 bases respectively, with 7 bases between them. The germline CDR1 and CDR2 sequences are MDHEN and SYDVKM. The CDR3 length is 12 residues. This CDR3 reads CASSVSYQPQHF. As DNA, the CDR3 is TGTGCCAGCAGTGTTTCCTATCAGCCCCAGCATTTT.

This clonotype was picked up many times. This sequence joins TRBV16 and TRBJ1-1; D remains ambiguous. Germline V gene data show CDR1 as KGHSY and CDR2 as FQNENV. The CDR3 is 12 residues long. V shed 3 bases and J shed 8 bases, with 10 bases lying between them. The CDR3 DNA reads TGTGCCAGCAGCCATGATGCCAGAGAAGCTTTCTTT. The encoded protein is CASSHDAREAFF.

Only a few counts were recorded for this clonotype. The chain's CDR3 is CASSSRGRRGYNEQFF. The CDR3 coding sequence is TGTGCCAGCAGTTCCAGGGGGCGCCGGGGCTACAATGAGCAGTTCTTC. This chain uses TRBV11-2 with TRBJ2-1; 8 nucleotides line up with TRBD1. There are 16 residues in the CDR3. V gave up 6 bases and J gave up 3 bases; unmatched junction bases: 10. Germline CDR1 and CDR2: SGHAT and FQNNGV.

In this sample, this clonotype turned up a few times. In DNA form, the CDR3 reads TGTGCCAGCAGCCATATCACTGAAGCTTTCTTT. The encoded protein is CASSHITEAFF. The chain employs TRBV7-8 and TRBJ1-1, with D unresolved. V lost 5 bases and J 4 bases, leaving 5 bases between the germline ends. The germline gives CDR1 SGHVS, CDR2 FQNEAQ. There are 11 residues in the CDR3.

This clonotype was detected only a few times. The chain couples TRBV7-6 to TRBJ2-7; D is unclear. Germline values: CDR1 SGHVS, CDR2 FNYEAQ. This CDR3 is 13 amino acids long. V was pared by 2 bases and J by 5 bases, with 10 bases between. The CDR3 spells CASSLTSPNEQYF. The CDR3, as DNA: TGTGCCAGCAGCTTAACCTCTCCCAACGAGCAGTACTTC.